A single sample gave rise to the 21 T cell receptor beta chains below, sequenced in a study of Ad26.COV2.S vaccination and SARS-CoV-2 variants. Using immunoSEQ multiplex PCR, the repertoire was profiled, and TCRdb retains in-frame clones only, with some absent. The table shows over 300,000 clones, with 83% occurring only once. The treatment was: approximately 18 received Ad26.COV2.S at low or high dose, single or two shots; 5 received placebo; per-sample allocation not given. Vaccine and placebo recipients were sampled on day 63 after the first injection. The starting material was peripheral blood, obtained in a trial of Ad26.COV2.S vaccine versus placebo. These receptors were obtained from a person between 18 and 65 years old who received the Ad26.COV2.S COVID-19 vaccine or a placebo.

The rearrangement links TRBV5-1 to TRBJ1-2, with D uncertain. Trimming took 0 bases from V and 2 from J, leaving 14 bases between them. CDR1 and CDR2 (germline): SGHRS, YFSETQ. The CDR3 has 16 amino acids. CDR3 protein: CASSLDTNTENYGYTF. The CDR3 nucleotides are TGCGCCAGCAGCTTGGACACTAATACGGAGAACTATGGCTACACCTTC.

The chain couples TRBV27 to TRBJ2-7; D not resolved. V lost 8 bases to trimming and J lost 0 bases, with 5 bases between them. In germline, CDR1 is MNHEY, CDR2 SMNVEV (reference sequence). The CDR3 length is 11 residues. The CDR3 region is CASFNSYEQYF. As DNA, the CDR3 is TGTGCCAGCTTTAACTCCTACGAGCAGTACTTC.

The J gene is TRBJ2-7, the V gene TRBV5-1; D is perhaps TRBD2 (6 bases). The V gene lost 6 bases and the J gene lost 7 bases, with 29 bases spanning the gap. Looked up from germline, CDR1 is SGHRS and CDR2 is YFSETQ. The CDR3 contains 17 residues. Written as DNA, the CDR3 is TGCGCCAGCAATTCCGGGACTCCCAAACGATCCCCTCGGGAGCAGTACTTC. The encoded protein is CASNSGTPKRSPREQYF. The entire variable domain, with the rest obtained from reference TRBV5-1 and TRBJ2-7, is as follows: KAGVTQTPRYLIKTRGQQVTLSCSPISGHRSVSWYQQTPGQGLQFLFEYFSETQRNKGNFPGRFSGRQFSNSRSEMNVSTLELGDSALYLCASNSGTPKRSPREQYFGPGTRLTVT.

This clone was seen a handful of times. The gene calls are TRBV9 and TRBJ1-6; 9 nucleotides match TRBD1. The germline V gene encodes CDR1 SGDLS and CDR2 YYNGEE. The CDR3 contains 16 residues. J was trimmed by 9 bases and V by 3 bases; bases with no gene match: 10. Here the CDR3 DNA reads TGTGCCAGCAGCGGTTCAACAGGGGGCGCAGGTTCACCCCTCCACTTT. The encoded protein is CASSGSTGGAGSPLHF. Supplemented by reference TRBV9 and TRBJ1-6, the full variable domain reads DSGVTQTPKHLITATGQRVTLRCSPRSGDLSVYWYQQSLDQGLQFLIQYYNGEERAKGNILERFSAQQFPDLHSELNLSSLELGDSALYFCASSGSTGGAGSPLHFGNGTRLTVT.

The chain has TRBV20-1 and TRBJ2-7; D perhaps matches TRBD2 (5 bases). The CDR3 covers 16 residues. Germline CDR1 DFQATT, CDR2 SNEGSKA (reference sequence). V was pared by 3 bases and J by 0 bases, with 18 bases between. DNA of the CDR3: TGCAGTGCTAGTCCAAGGGAGACCTACCTCTCCTACGAGCAGTACTTC. Translated, it gives CSASPRETYLSYEQYF.

The chain carries TRBV6-2 or TRBV6-3 and TRBJ2-3; 7 positions match TRBD1. Germline CDR1 is MNHEY and CDR2 is SVGEGT. This CDR3 is built from 14 residues. The J segment lost 9 bases and the V segment lost 2 bases, leaving 8 bases of the junction unmatched. The CDR3 nucleotides are TGTGCCAGCAGTTACGACAGGGTTAGTCAAACGCAGTATTTT. Translating gives CASSYDRVSQTQYF.

This clone was seen a single time. The chain has TRBV5-5 and TRBJ2-7, with 7 positions matching TRBD1. CDR3 length: 17 amino acids. Germline V gives CDR1 SGHKS, CDR2 YYEKEE (reference sequence). V lost 0 bases to trimming and J lost 0 bases; unmatched junction nucleotides: 9. The CDR3 nucleotides are TGTGCCAGCAGCTTGGGGCCAGGGGGATTGTCCTCCTACGAGCAGTACTTC. This gives the protein CASSLGPGGLSSYEQYF.

This clone was recorded only once. The chain links TRBV19 to TRBJ2-2; 7 nucleotides agree with TRBD2. This CDR3 comprises 13 residues. V lost 10 bases to trimming and J lost 1 base; unmatched junction nucleotides: 3. Germline V lookup: CDR1 LNHDA, CDR2 SQIVND (reference sequence). The CDR3 here is CAIRGENTGELFF. DNA of the CDR3: TGTGCCATCCGGGGGGAGAACACCGGGGAGCTGTTTTTT.

The chain combines TRBV18 with TRBJ1-1; unclear D gene. Germline V gene sequence: CDR1 KGHSH, CDR2 LQKENI. The CDR3 consists of 17 residues. The V gene lost 5 bases and the J gene lost 5 bases, with 24 bases spanning the gap. CDR3 amino acids: CASSSLTPVGIVTEAFF. In DNA, the CDR3 is TGTGCCAGCTCATCTTTGACACCGGTGGGGATTGTGACTGAAGCTTTCTTT.

This chain connects TRBV11-2 to TRBJ2-5; no firm D call. Germline CDR1 is SGHAT and CDR2 is FQNNGV. CDR3 length: 13 residues. V lost 6 bases and J lost 5, with 13 bases in between. CDR3 coding DNA: TGTGCCAGCAGAAAGGGTGGTAGTGAGACCCAGTACTTC. Translation gives CASRKGGSETQYF.

The chain joins TRBV30 to TRBJ1-2; TRBD1 might be the D (6 bases). Germline-derived CDR1 and CDR2 are GTSNPN and SVGIG (reference sequence). V dropped 5 bases and J dropped 0 bases, with 19 bases sitting between them. The CDR3 is 16 amino acids. The CDR3 DNA follows: TGTGCCTGGTGGAGGAGGACAGCAAGATCTAACTATGGCTACACCTTC. This gives the protein CAWWRRTARSNYGYTF.

The chain uses TRBV29-1 and TRBJ2-5; either TRBD1 or TRBD2 may fit D (5 bases each). Per germline, CDR1 SQVTM and CDR2 ANQGSEA. This CDR3 spans 12 amino acids. The CDR3 DNA sequence: TGCACCTCCGGGGCAGAGCAAGAGACCCAGTACTTC. Protein sequence: CTSGAEQETQYF.

The chain carries TRBV9 and TRBJ2-1; TRBD2 agrees at 10 bases. The CDR3 is 15 amino acids. The ends lost 3 bases at V and 1 base at J; junction bases unmatched: 1. Per the germline V gene, CDR1 is SGDLS and CDR2 is YYNGEE. This CDR3 reads CASSGTSGSYNEQFF. Written as DNA, the CDR3 is TGTGCCAGCAGCGGGACTAGCGGATCCTACAATGAGCAGTTCTTC.

The chain links TRBV9 to TRBJ2-1; no reliable D call. Germline V CDR1 and CDR2: SGDLS, YYNGEE. V dropped 0 bases and J dropped 6 bases, with 7 bases sitting between them. The CDR3 contains 13 residues. The CDR3 region is CASSVVSSNEQFF. DNA of the CDR3: TGTGCCAGCAGCGTAGTGTCTAGCAATGAGCAGTTCTTC.

The V call is TRBV25-1, the J call TRBJ2-5; D not resolved. Per the germline V gene, CDR1 is MGHDK and CDR2 is SYGVNS. This CDR3 has 15 amino acids. Trimming removed 1 base at V and 5 bases at J, with 14 bases between. CDR3 residues: CASSESGSVGETQYF. CDR3 coding DNA: TGTGCCAGCAGTGAATCGGGCAGTGTGGGGGAGACCCAGTACTTC.

The chain is built from TRBV6-5 and TRBJ1-1; 7 positions match TRBD1. Germline V gene sequence: CDR1 MNHEY, CDR2 SVGAGI. The CDR3 loop spans 14 amino acids. V gave up 6 bases and J gave up 4 bases; unmatched junction bases: 8. The CDR3 protein is CASRSGQRFTEAFF. The CDR3, as DNA: TGTGCCAGCAGATCGGGACAGCGATTCACTGAAGCTTTCTTT.

V is TRBV19 and J is TRBJ2-7; D remains ambiguous. Germline CDR1 LNHDA, CDR2 SQIVND (reference sequence). Trimming cost V 6 bases and J 6 bases, with 9 bases left between them. The CDR3 consists of 11 residues. CDR3 residues: CASRFGTEQYF. CDR3 nucleotides: TGTGCCAGTAGGTTCGGAACCGAGCAGTACTTC.

The chain uses TRBV5-1 and TRBJ2-7; D unresolved. Germline loops: CDR1 SGHRS, CDR2 YFSETQ. V shed 7 bases and J shed 6 bases, with 20 bases lying between them. The CDR3 has 14 amino acids. CDR3 amino acids: CASGLAGPPVEQYF. The CDR3 DNA sequence: TGCGCCAGCGGTCTTGCCGGACCACCTGTCGAGCAGTACTTC.

The chain carries TRBV27 and TRBJ2-1; TRBD2 matches 8 bases. The CDR3 spans 14 residues. From germline, CDR1 is MNHEY and CDR2 SMNVEV (reference sequence). With V trimmed by 3 bases and J by 4 bases, 2 bases remained unmatched. The CDR3 reads CASSFSGAYNEQFF. CDR3 DNA sequence: TGTGCCAGCAGTTTTAGCGGGGCATACAATGAGCAGTTCTTC.

This chain links TRBV29-1 with TRBJ2-4; D possibly corresponds to TRBD2 (6 bases). V was clipped by 6 bases and J by 7 bases, with 13 bases between them. The CDR3 has 12 amino acids. CDR1 SQVTM and CDR2 ANQGSEA come from the germline V gene. DNA of the CDR3: TGCAGCGTCTTGACTAGTTCCAACATTCAGTACTTC. Protein product: CSVLTSSNIQYF.

This chain links TRBV5-6 with TRBJ2-3; D remains unclear. Per germline, CDR1 SGHDT and CDR2 YYEEEE. This CDR3 has 14 amino acids. The V and J ends lost 2 bases and 2 bases respectively, with 9 bases between them. This CDR3 is CASSFFANTDTQYF. In DNA form, the CDR3 reads TGTGCCAGCAGCTTTTTCGCGAACACAGATACGCAGTATTTT.